This T cell receptor (beta chain) was profiled in a study of shared T cell receptors in the human thymus (dated by TCRdb to the early 2020s). Notes on the research overall: The study examined how the human thymus generates shared, self-reactive T-cell receptor alpha chains.

In the germline V gene (reference sequence), CDR1 corresponds to MNHEY and CDR2 to SMNVEV. V and J are truncated by 6 bases and 6 bases respectively, leaving an intervening sequence of 21 bases. Its CDR3 holds 17 amino acids, cysteine through phenylalanine. Only the CDR3 DNA stays, 51 bases, in frame from base 1. For this clone: Its cognate antigen has yet to be identified. Nothing much larger sits one base from this clone, and base qualities are not available.

Library preparation was by the immunoSEQ multiplex PCR assay. Drawn from immuneACCESS, this table holds only the in-frame rearrangements with V and J called that TCRdb kept. Clones are partly lost; checked studies trace under half to an unresolved V gene and leave the rest unexplained. For this sample the table gives 700,000 or so clones, of which 80% to 90% were detected only once. The ten largest account for roughly 0.01% of the sample. These data were likewise used in another study, on human thymus T cells. From the second report: In Finland, the donors were immunologically healthy infants who were having open corrective cardiac surgery for congenital heart defects. Thymus tissue was obtained as surgical resects removed during corrective cardiac surgery. Usage of V and J gene segments appeared to be biased in both the thymic and the peripheral blood repertoires. Highly overlapping thymic TCR repertoires among unrelated individuals were reported in the related research. The study described the TCR alpha and beta repertoires in under 10 infant thymus samples and a handful of matching peripheral blood samples. The cohort included about six male and a couple of female infants, with donor ages spanning 7 to 244 days. Thymocytes were released mechanically from tissue and stored at -70 °C as pellets of 10-30 million cells. A QIAsymphony instrument was used to extract genomic DNA from frozen cell pellets. Using the immunoSEQ multiplex PCR assay, the TCRB and TCRAD loci were amplified from a standardized quantity of quality-controlled genomic DNA. Amplicons spanned the V(D)J region at a length sufficient to cover the CDR3 and identify V and J genes. The commercial immunoSEQ service was used to sequence amplicons on an Illumina platform. Corrections for primer bias and sequencing errors followed previously described methods, while TCRAD and TCRB definitions were based on the IMGT database. Repertoires were analysed with immunoSEQ Analyzer 3.0 and VDJTools, covering basic statistics, V/J segment usage, diversity estimates, rarefaction and pairwise overlap. To estimate diversity, the Chao1, ChaoE, Efron-Thisted, Shannon and inverse Simpson indices were applied, and diversity was also estimated on datasets down-sampled to the smallest sample. Repertoire overlap was determined by strict matching of CDR3 nucleotide sequence, V gene and J gene, and Jaccard-based multidimensional scaling clustering was applied. On average, roughly 810,000 unique TCRB clonotypes were obtained from thymus samples, compared with roughly 89,000 from blood samples.

The sequenced material came from thymocytes. Recombination linked TRBV27 to TRBJ1-6; the D gene is possibly TRBD1, with 6 bases matching. The receptor was derived from a girl under two years old with a congenital heart defect. Donor details come from another sample of the same person, matched by shared clones. The CDR3 reads CASSLNDPQGINSPLHF. The sequenced DNA is TGTGCCAGCAGCCTCAATGACCCTCAGGGGATTAATTCACCCCTCCACTTT.